This TCR beta chain appears in the sequencing data of a study of T cell repertoires in cytomegalovirus infection. This CDR3 comprises 17 residues. CDR1 is SGHTA and CDR2 is FQGNSA in the germline V gene. J gave up 7 bases and V 0 bases, and 10 bases lay outside the gene matches. TCRdb re-called the reads with MiXCR, one entry per CDR3 protein. The data hold 75,000 to 100,000 distinct CDR3 sequences, with about 31% observed a single time. This clonotype was detected many times. The antigen is undetermined. Findings and limits, study-wide: Within the response measured ex vivo, HLA-C-restricted CMV-specific TCR beta clonotypes were dominant.

The sample here was CD8+ T cells from cultured PBMCs, taken from culture after CMV antigen stimulation. The V call is TRBV7-2, the J call TRBJ2-1; 9 bases match TRBD2. This clonotype was obtained from a human donor in good health (CMV status not recorded). Some clones in this sample may be carry-over from other donors' samples. The CDR3 nucleotides read TGTGCCAGCAGCTTAGCACCCCTAGCGGGGCAAAGGAATGAGCAGTTCTTC. Protein sequence: CASSLAPLAGQRNEQFF.